This note documents a single T cell receptor beta chain sequence. This table comes from immunoSEQ multiplex PCR, and its TCRdb copy is limited to in-frame clones, with some not included. This table has 30,000 to 35,000 clones, nearly 95% appearing once. The data stem from a study of preoperative IRX-2 immunotherapy in early breast cancer. Treatment denoted: preoperative locoregional IRX-2 cytokine immunotherapy. The sequence was collected from a human donor with breast cancer. Sampling was performed from a patient treated with IRX-2 immunotherapy.

CDR3 nucleotide sequence: TGTGCCAGCAAGGGAGGTTCTGGGGCCAACGTCCTGACTTTC. This gives the protein CASKGGSGANVLTF. The chain carries TRBV2 and TRBJ2-6, with D possibly being TRBD2 (6 bases). From germline, CDR1 is SNHLY and CDR2 FYNNEI. Trimming shortened V by 7 bases and J by 1 base, and 8 bases separated the two germline ends. The CDR3 spans 14 residues. Full variable domain (rest looked up from reference TRBV2 and TRBJ2-6): EPEVTQTPSHQVTQMGQEVILRCVPISNHLYFYWYRQILGQKVEFLVSFYNNEISEKSEIFDDQFSVERPDGSNFTLKIRSTKLEDSAMYFCASKGGSGANVLTFGAGSRLTVL.